This TCR beta chain was captured by sequencing in a study of shared clonotypes between healthy human individuals. Study context: Three plates were used per donor for CD4 naive, three for CD4 memory, two for CD8 naive and one for CD8 memory. The study's findings and limits: Naive CD4 clonotypes overlapped across a handful of donors at about 5.2%.

Naive CD8 cells lacked CD45RO, underwent positive selection for CCR7 and left out terminally differentiated effector memory CD45RA+ cells. Those who donated were healthy HIV-negative adults, with no recent acute infections or vaccinations reported. In the original processing: ImmunoSEQ junction-only sequences lacked quality scores, so their filtering differed. The table came from immunoSEQ multiplex PCR; TCRdb's copy has only in-frame clones and leaves some out. That table gives V, J and clone size, and the DNA gave D and trimming. The sample yields around 600,000 clones, roughly 98% seen once. V lost 1 base to trimming and J lost 2 bases, with 12 bases between them. Germline CDR1 and CDR2: SEHNR and FQNEAQ (reference sequence). CDR3 length: 17 amino acids. With respect to this clone: Its matching antigen is unknown.

The source material was naive CD8+ T cells sorted from blood. The receptor was isolated from a man aged 30 to 39 in good health. The gene calls are TRBV7-9 and TRBJ2-6; perhaps TRBD2 as D (5 bases). The CDR3 region has the DNA TGTGCCAGCAGCTTAGAGGCTTGGGAGCCTGGGGCCAACGTCCTGACTTTC. Its protein is CASSLEAWEPGANVLTF. Full variable domain (remainder filled in from reference TRBV7-9 and TRBJ2-6): DTGVSQNPRHKITKRGQNVTFRCDPISEHNRLYWYRQTLGQGPEFLTYFQNEAQLEKSRLLSDRFSAERPKGSFSTLEIQRTEQGDSAMYLCASSLEAWEPGANVLTFGAGSRLTVL.